A single sample gave rise to the 9 T cell receptor beta chains below, sequenced in a study of blood T cell repertoires in COVID-19. This table comes from immunoSEQ multiplex PCR, and its TCRdb copy is limited to in-frame clones, with some not included. The table lists 120,000 to 150,000 clones, 75% to 90% of them singletons. Sequenced sample: peripheral blood. Receptor source: a human donor in a cohort sampled during active COVID-19.

This clone showed up just a few times. This sequence joins TRBV9 and TRBJ2-6; TRBD1 is a possible D gene (6 bases). CDR3 length equals 15 residues. V was cut by 4 bases and J by 2 bases, with 10 bases left in between. The germline V gene has CDR1 SGDLS and CDR2 YYNGEE. Here the CDR3 reads CASSLTGAGANVLTF. In nucleotides, the CDR3 is TGTGCCAGCAGCCTGACAGGTGCTGGGGCCAACGTCCTGACTTTC.

The chain recombines TRBV2 with TRBJ2-3; TRBD2 matches at 11 bases. With V trimmed by 6 bases and J by 2 bases, 7 bases remained unmatched. The CDR3 has 16 residues. Germline V CDR1 and CDR2: SNHLY, FYNNEI. The CDR3 here is CASRASGRQATDTQYF. DNA of the CDR3: TGTGCCAGCAGGGCTAGCGGGAGGCAGGCCACAGATACGCAGTATTTT.

The rearrangement uses TRBV4-1 and TRBJ2-5, with TRBD2 as a possible D gene (7 bases). Between the trimmed V and J ends, which lost 1 base and 4 bases, there was a span of 19 bases. The CDR3 is 17 residues long. CDR1 is MGHRA and CDR2 is YSYEKL in the germline V gene. CDR3 nucleotides: TGCGCCAGCAGCCAAGGTCTAACCAGCGGGACATCAGAGACCCAGTACTTC. This sequence encodes CASSQGLTSGTSETQYF.

This rearrangement joins TRBV6-5 to TRBJ1-1; D gene uncertain. The V end was cut by 7 bases, the J end by 1 base, with 7 bases between. CDR1 and CDR2 from the germline V gene are MNHEY and SVGAGI. The CDR3 has 12 amino acids. Here the CDR3 DNA reads TGTGCCAGCATGGTACAGAACACTGAAGCTTTCTTT. The encoded protein is CASMVQNTEAFF.

The J gene is TRBJ1-4, the V gene TRBV5-1; perhaps TRBD1 as D (6 bases). Per the germline V gene, CDR1 is SGHRS and CDR2 is YFSETQ. The CDR3 runs to 16 residues. Trimming shortened V by 0 bases and J by 4 bases, and 13 bases separated the two germline ends. CDR3: CASSLDRERLNEKLFF. CDR3 coding DNA: TGCGCCAGCAGCTTGGACAGGGAACGGCTTAATGAAAAACTGTTTTTT.

The J gene is TRBJ2-7, the V gene TRBV2; D may be TRBD2 (6 bases). Trimming shortened V by 5 bases and J by 0 bases, and 14 bases separated the two germline ends. CDR3 length: 15 amino acids. Germline CDR1 is SNHLY and CDR2 is FYNNEI. The CDR3 region has the DNA TGTGCCAGCAGTTTTACCGGGACTCACTCCTACGAGCAGTACTTC. Translation: CASSFTGTHSYEQYF. The full variable domain, in which reference TRBV2 and TRBJ2-7 provide the parts outside the CDR3, is EPEVTQTPSHQVTQMGQEVILRCVPISNHLYFYWYRQILGQKVEFLVSFYNNEISEKSEIFDDQFSVERPDGSNFTLKIRSTKLEDSAMYFCASSFTGTHSYEQYFGPGTRLTVT.

The V call is TRBV9, the J call TRBJ2-6; the D gene is possibly TRBD1 (6 bases). CDR3 size: 16 residues. The germline gives CDR1 SGDLS, CDR2 YYNGEE. With 3 bases removed from V and 0 bases from J, the gap between germline ends came to 10 bases. The CDR3 sequence is CASSGYRDSGANVLTF. The CDR3 coding sequence is TGTGCCAGCAGCGGATACAGGGACTCTGGGGCCAACGTCCTGACTTTC.

The sample holds one count of this clone. V and J are TRBV6-2 or TRBV6-3 and TRBJ2-1; 8 nucleotides align to TRBD2. This CDR3 contains 16 residues. The V gene end was trimmed by 3 bases and the J gene end by 3 bases; junction bases not matched to a gene: 7. Germline V CDR1 and CDR2: MNHEY, SVGEGT. CDR3 DNA sequence: TGTGCCAGCAGTTATGGGGAGGCGGGAGGCTACAATGAGCAGTTCTTC. Protein: CASSYGEAGGYNEQFF.

V is TRBV18 and J is TRBJ1-1; D uncertain. The V and J ends lost 1 base and 2 bases respectively, with 11 bases between them. The CDR3 length is 15 residues. CDR1 and CDR2 (germline): KGHSH, LQKENI. In DNA, the CDR3 is TGTGCCAGCTCACCACTTCCCAGCGGAAACACTGAAGCTTTCTTT. This sequence encodes CASSPLPSGNTEAFF.